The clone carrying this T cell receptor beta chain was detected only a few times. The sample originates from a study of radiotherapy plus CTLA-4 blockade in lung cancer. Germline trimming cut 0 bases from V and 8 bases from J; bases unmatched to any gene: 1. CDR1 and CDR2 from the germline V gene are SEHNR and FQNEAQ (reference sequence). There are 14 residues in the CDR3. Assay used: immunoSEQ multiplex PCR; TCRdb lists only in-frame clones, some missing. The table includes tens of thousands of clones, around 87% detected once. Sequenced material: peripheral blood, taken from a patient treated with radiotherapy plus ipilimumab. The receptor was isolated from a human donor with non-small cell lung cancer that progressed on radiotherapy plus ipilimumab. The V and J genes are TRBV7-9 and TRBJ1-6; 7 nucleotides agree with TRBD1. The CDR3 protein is CASSLAGGDSPLHF. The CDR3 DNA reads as TGTGCCAGCAGCTTAGCAGGGGGCGATTCACCCCTCCACTTT.